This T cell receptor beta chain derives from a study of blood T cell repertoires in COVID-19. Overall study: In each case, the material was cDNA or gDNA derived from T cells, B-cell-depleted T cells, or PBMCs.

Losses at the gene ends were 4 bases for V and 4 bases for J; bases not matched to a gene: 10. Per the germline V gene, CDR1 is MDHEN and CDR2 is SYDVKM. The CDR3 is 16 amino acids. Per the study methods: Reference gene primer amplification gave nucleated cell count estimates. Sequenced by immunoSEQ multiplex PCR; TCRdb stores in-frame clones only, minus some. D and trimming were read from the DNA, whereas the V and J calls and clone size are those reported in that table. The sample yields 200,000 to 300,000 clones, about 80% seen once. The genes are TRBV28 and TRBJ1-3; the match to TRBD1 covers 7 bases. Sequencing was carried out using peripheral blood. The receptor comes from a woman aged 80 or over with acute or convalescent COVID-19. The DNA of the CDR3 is TGTGCCAGCAGTTCCCCCAACAGGGGAAGCGGAAACACCATATATTTT. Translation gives CASSSPNRGSGNTIYF.